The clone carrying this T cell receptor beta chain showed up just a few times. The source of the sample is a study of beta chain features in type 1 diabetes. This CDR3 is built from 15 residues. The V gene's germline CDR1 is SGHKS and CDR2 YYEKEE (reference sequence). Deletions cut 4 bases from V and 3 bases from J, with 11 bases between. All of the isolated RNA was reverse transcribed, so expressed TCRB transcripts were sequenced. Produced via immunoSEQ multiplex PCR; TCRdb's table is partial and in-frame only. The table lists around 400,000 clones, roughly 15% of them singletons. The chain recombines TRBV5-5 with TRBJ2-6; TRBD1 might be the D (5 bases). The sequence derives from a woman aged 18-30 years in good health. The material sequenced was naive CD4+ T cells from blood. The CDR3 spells CASSGQSGGANVLTF. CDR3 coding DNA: TGTGCCAGCAGCGGACAATCAGGTGGGGCCAACGTCCTGACTTTC.